Listed below are T cell receptor beta chains from one sample, sequenced in a study of T cells in Graves' hyperthyroidism and ophthalmopathy. TCRdb passed the multiplex PCR reads through MiXCR, listing each CDR3 protein once. The sample includes about 180,000 distinct CDR3 sequences, approximately 15% seen only once; the top ten take about 29%. The sample comprised blood. The receptors come from a woman in her forties or fifties with Graves' hyperthyroidism. Both conserved end residues are part of each CDR3. A D gene is named only where the DNA matches it firmly. The size field is filled for only some rows; it gives once, few, many or a size class.

>many|TRBV7-3|TRBJ2-3|NA
CASSPLSGDHYSGTQYF
TGTGCCAGCAGCCCCCTCTCTGGGGACCACTACTCCGGTACGCAGTATTTT
>many|TRBV2|TRBJ1-4|TRBD1
CASSTPRGPGGKEKLFF
TGTGCCAGCAGCACCCCACGGGGCCCAGGGGGGAAGGAAAAACTGTTTTTT
>many|TRBV5-1|TRBJ2-3|NA
CASRVRGADTQYF
TGCGCCAGCAGGGTCCGCGGTGCAGATACGCAGTATTTT
>many|TRBV2|TRBJ1-1|TRBD1
CASSVQGGNTEAFF
TGTGCCAGCAGTGTACAGGGGGGGAACACTGAAGCTTTCTTT
>many|TRBV7-3|TRBJ2-1|TRBD2
CASSLIAGDYNEQFF
TGTGCCAGCAGCTTAATAGCGGGGGACTACAATGAGCAGTTCTTC
>NA|TRBV28|TRBJ2-3|TRBD2
CASSLRLAELSTSTDTQYF
TGTGCCAGCAGTTTAAGACTAGCGGAACTATCTACTAGCACAGATACGCAGTATTTT
>many|TRBV3-1|TRBJ2-5|NA
CASSQEQAARTQYF
TGTGCCAGCAGCCAAGAACAGGCAGCAAGGACCCAGTACTTC
>NA|TRBV29-1|TRBJ2-2|NA
CSVERVGTGELFF
TGCAGCGTTGAGAGGGTTGGCACCGGGGAGCTGTTTTTT
>many|TRBV7-2|TRBJ1-6|NA
CASSRSRGTARNSPLHF
TGTGCCAGCAGCAGAAGCCGGGGAACAGCGCGAAATTCACCCCTCCACTTT
>NA|TRBV4-1|TRBJ1-1|TRBD1
CASSQDSETGDPEAFF
TGCGCCAGCAGCCAAGATTCGGAGACAGGGGACCCTGAAGCTTTCTTT
>many|TRBV27|TRBJ1-1|TRBD1
CASSSGGSYTEAFF
TGTGCCAGCAGTTCAGGGGGCTCCTACACTGAAGCTTTCTTT
>many|TRBV7-3|TRBJ2-7|NA
CASSLLGGSSYEQYF
TGTGCCAGCAGCTTATTGGGGGGAAGCTCCTACGAGCAGTACTTC
>many|TRBV14|TRBJ2-3|NA
CASSQAQGWDTQYF
TGTGCCAGCAGCCAAGCGCAGGGTTGGGATACGCAGTATTTT
>many|TRBV19|TRBJ2-2|TRBD1
CASSSGTGLISVTGELFF
TGTGCCAGTAGCTCCGGGACAGGGCTAATTTCGGTCACCGGGGAGCTGTTTTTT
>many|TRBV20-1|TRBJ2-2|NA
CSARSDGELFF
TGCAGTGCTAGATCTGACGGGGAGCTGTTTTTT
>many|TRBV5-1|TRBJ1-4|TRBD1
CASSFNLPHGQGEKLFF
TGCGCCAGCAGCTTTAACCTACCCCACGGACAGGGGGAAAAACTGTTTTTT
>many|TRBV12-3/TRBV12-4|TRBJ1-1|NA
CASSPDRGNTEAFF
TGTGCCAGCAGTCCCGACAGAGGAAACACTGAAGCTTTCTTT
>few|TRBV10-3|TRBJ1-5|NA
CAISESRGGSLTNQPQHF
TGTGCCATCAGTGAGTCGAGGGGGGGTTCCCTAACAAATCAGCCCCAGCATTTT
>NA|TRBV20-1|TRBJ2-6|NA
CSASGAWTWANVLTF
TGCAGTGCTAGTGGGGCGTGGACATGGGCCAACGTCCTGACTTTC
>NA|TRBV2|TRBJ2-1|TRBD2
CASSDSTSEYNEQFF
TGTGCCAGCAGTGATAGCACTAGCGAGTACAATGAGCAGTTCTTC
>many|TRBV14|TRBJ1-2|NA
CASSHKRGQLNYGYTF
TGTGCCAGCAGCCATAAAAGAGGACAGCTTAACTATGGCTACACCTTC
>NA|TRBV7-9|TRBJ2-7|TRBD1
CASSLGYHGQGAYEQYF
TGTGCCAGCAGCTTAGGCTACCACGGACAGGGGGCCTACGAGCAGTACTTC
>many|TRBV5-1|TRBJ1-2|NA
CASSLLGDDYGYTF
TGCGCCAGCAGCTTGTTGGGGGACGACTATGGCTACACCTTC
>once|TRBV2|TRBJ1-5|TRBD1
CASSTTGMGTQHF
TGTGCCAGCAGCACGACAGGGATGGGAACCCAGCATTTT
>NA|TRBV5-1|TRBJ1-2|NA
CASSLNHAGKNYGYTF
TGCGCCAGCAGCCTCAATCATGCAGGGAAAAACTATGGCTACACCTTC
>NA|TRBV6-1|TRBJ1-6|TRBD1
CASRDRANSPLHF
TGTGCCAGCAGGGACAGGGCAAATTCACCCCTCCACTTT
>many|TRBV6-1|TRBJ1-2|NA
CASSIGGKGYGYTF
TGTGCCAGCAGTATTGGGGGGAAAGGCTATGGCTACACCTTC
>few|TRBV12-3/TRBV12-4|TRBJ1-1|TRBD1
CASRKITGGNTEAFF
TGTGCCAGCAGGAAGATAACAGGGGGGAACACTGAAGCTTTCTTT
>many|TRBV5-1|TRBJ2-3|NA
CASSLETSTDTQYF
TGCGCCAGCAGCTTGGAGACTTCCACAGATACGCAGTATTTT
>NA|TRBV5-6|TRBJ1-5|NA
CASSASGVWGNQPQHF
TGTGCCAGCAGCGCCTCCGGGGTTTGGGGCAATCAGCCCCAGCATTTT
>many|TRBV29-1|TRBJ2-3|TRBD1
CSVPLKTGGITDTQYF
TGCAGCGTACCCCTGAAGACAGGGGGGATCACAGATACGCAGTATTTT
>many|TRBV10-1|TRBJ1-2|NA
CASSESYLWGRNRVPYYGYTF
TGCGCCAGCAGTGAGTCGTATCTATGGGGCCGTAACAGGGTTCCCTACTATGGCTACACCTTC
>many|TRBV28|TRBJ2-5|NA
CASSAPSSQYF
TGTGCCAGCAGCGCACCTAGCTCCCAGTACTTC
>many|TRBV7-2|TRBJ2-2|NA
CASSLTGTTGELFF
TGTGCCAGCAGCTTAACAGGGACCACCGGGGAGCTGTTTTTT
>NA|TRBV12-3/TRBV12-4|TRBJ1-5|NA
CASSQDTGNGPVLPQHF
TGTGCCAGCAGCCAAGATACCGGGAACGGGCCGGTTTTGCCCCAGCATTTT
>many|TRBV5-1|TRBJ2-7|NA
CAPEGQVPLYEQYF
TGCGCGCCAGAGGGGCAGGTACCTCTCTACGAGCAGTACTTC
>many|TRBV12-3/TRBV12-4|TRBJ2-2|NA
CASSFPTTRSGELFF
TGTGCCAGCAGTTTTCCCACGACTCGCTCCGGGGAGCTGTTTTTT